The 6 T cell receptor beta chains below all came from one sample that was sequenced in a study of T cell changes during pregnancy in multiple sclerosis. Some clones are missing from TCRdb's copy, which holds only in-frame ones; the method was immunoSEQ multiplex PCR. The data hold some 87,000 clones, with 90% to 95% observed a single time. This specimen was peripheral blood, taken in the second trimester of pregnancy. The receptors were gathered from a female donor with multiple sclerosis, enrolled in a pregnancy study.

The genes are TRBV14 and TRBJ2-3, with 12 nucleotides matching TRBD2. Germline trimming cut 1 base from V and 0 bases from J; bases unmatched to any gene: 11. The CDR3 consists of 20 residues. Per the germline V gene, CDR1 is SGHDN and CDR2 is FVKESK. CDR3 bases: TGTGCCAGCAGCCAAGGGGCTAGCGGGAGGGCCTCGATAAGCACAGATACGCAGTATTTT. It translates to CASSQGASGRASISTDTQYF.

The V gene is TRBV6-1, the J gene TRBJ2-5; 8 nucleotides agree with TRBD1. CDR1 and CDR2 (germline): MNHNS, SASEGT. This CDR3 region has 14 residues. The trim removed 6 bases at V and 4 bases at J, leaving 7 bases unmatched. The CDR3 reads CASRGRGPGETQYF. CDR3 sequence (DNA): TGTGCCAGCAGGGGCAGGGGGCCAGGAGAGACCCAGTACTTC.

This chain joins TRBV4-1 and TRBJ2-3; 9 bases agree with TRBD2. Losses at the gene ends were 5 bases for V and 5 bases for J; bases not matched to a gene: 8. Germline values: CDR1 MGHRA, CDR2 YSYEKL. There are 15 residues in the CDR3. CDR3 protein: CASSLIAGVRDTQYF. In DNA form, the CDR3 reads TGCGCCAGCAGCTTGATAGCGGGAGTTAGAGATACGCAGTATTTT.

The chain joins TRBV30 to TRBJ2-1; tentative D call: TRBD2 (5 bases). Trimming took off 0 bases at V and 0 bases at J, with 12 bases between the two ends. The CDR3 consists of 16 residues. CDR1 is GTSNPN, CDR2 SVGIG, per germline (reference sequence). This CDR3 reads CAWSVQRLSSYNEQFF. In DNA, the CDR3 is TGTGCCTGGAGTGTGCAGCGGTTGTCCTCCTACAATGAGCAGTTCTTC.

V is TRBV6-5 and J is TRBJ2-1; 7 nucleotides agree with TRBD2. The CDR3 is 12 amino acids. CDR1 MNHEY and CDR2 SVGAGI come from the germline V gene. Unmatched junction bases numbered 5, after V lost 5 bases and J lost 10 bases. The CDR3 is CASSRSGTEQFF. The CDR3 DNA sequence: TGTGCCAGCAGTCGAAGCGGGACCGAGCAGTTCTTC.

The rearrangement joins TRBV5-1 to TRBJ1-1, with D possibly TRBD1 on 5 matching bases. The length of the CDR3 is 14 residues. V gave up 0 bases and J gave up 0 bases, with 6 bases separating them. Germline V gene lookup returns CDR1 SGHRS and CDR2 YFSETQ. CDR3 sequence reads: CASSLGGLNTEAFF. CDR3 bases: TGCGCCAGCAGCTTGGGGGGCTTGAACACTGAAGCTTTCTTT.